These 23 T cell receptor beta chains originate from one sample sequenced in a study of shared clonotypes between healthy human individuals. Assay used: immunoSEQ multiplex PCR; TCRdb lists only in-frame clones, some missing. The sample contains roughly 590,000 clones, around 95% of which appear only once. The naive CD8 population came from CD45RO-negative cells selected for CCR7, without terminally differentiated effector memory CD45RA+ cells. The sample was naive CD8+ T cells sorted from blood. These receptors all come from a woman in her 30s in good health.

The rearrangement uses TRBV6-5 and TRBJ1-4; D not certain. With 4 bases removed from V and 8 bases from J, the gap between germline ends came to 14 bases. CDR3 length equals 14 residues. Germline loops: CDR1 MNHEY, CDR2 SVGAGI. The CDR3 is CASSSRRSREKLFF. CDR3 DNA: TGTGCCAGCAGTTCCAGGCGGTCGCGAGAAAAACTGTTTTTT.

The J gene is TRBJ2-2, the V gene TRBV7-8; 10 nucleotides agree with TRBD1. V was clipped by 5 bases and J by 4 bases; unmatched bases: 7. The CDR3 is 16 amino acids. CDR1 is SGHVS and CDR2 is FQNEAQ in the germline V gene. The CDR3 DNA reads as TGTGCCAGCAGCCCAGACAGGGGGCGATTCACCGGGGAGCTGTTTTTT. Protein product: CASSPDRGRFTGELFF. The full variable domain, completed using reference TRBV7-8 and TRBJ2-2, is GAGVSQSPRYKVAKRGQDVALRCDPISGHVSLFWYQQALGQGPEFLTYFQNEAQLDKSGLPSDRFFAERPEGSVSTLKIQRTQQEDSAVYLCASSPDRGRFTGELFFGEGSRLTVL.

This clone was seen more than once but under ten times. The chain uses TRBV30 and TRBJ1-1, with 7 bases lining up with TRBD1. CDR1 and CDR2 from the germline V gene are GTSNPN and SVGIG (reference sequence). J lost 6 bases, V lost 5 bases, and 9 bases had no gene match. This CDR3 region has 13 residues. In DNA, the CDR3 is TGTGCCTGGCTGCAGGTCGGGACAGCTGAAGCTTTCTTT. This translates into CAWLQVGTAEAFF.

The CDR3 reads CASSLGQGLRETQYF. CDR3 nucleotides: TGTGCCAGCAGCTTAGGCCAGGGTTTACGAGAGACCCAGTACTTC. The J gene is TRBJ2-5, the V gene TRBV11-2, with a tentative D call TRBD1 (5 bases). The CDR3 runs to 15 residues. Germline CDR1 and CDR2: SGHAT and FQNNGV. V shed 1 base and J shed 4 bases, with 13 bases lying between them.

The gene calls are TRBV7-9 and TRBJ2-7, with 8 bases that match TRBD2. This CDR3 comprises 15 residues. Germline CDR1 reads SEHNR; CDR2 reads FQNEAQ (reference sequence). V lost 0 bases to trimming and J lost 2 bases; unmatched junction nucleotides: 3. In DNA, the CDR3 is TGTGCCAGCAGCTTAGCCTCGGGACTAGCCTACGAGCAGTACTTC. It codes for CASSLASGLAYEQYF.

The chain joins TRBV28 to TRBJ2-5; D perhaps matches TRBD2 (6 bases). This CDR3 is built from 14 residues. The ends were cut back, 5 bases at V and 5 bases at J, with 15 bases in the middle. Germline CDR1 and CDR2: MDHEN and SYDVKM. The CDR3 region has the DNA TGTGCCAGCAGTGGAAAAGTCGGGAGTGAGACCCAGTACTTC. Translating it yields CASSGKVGSETQYF.

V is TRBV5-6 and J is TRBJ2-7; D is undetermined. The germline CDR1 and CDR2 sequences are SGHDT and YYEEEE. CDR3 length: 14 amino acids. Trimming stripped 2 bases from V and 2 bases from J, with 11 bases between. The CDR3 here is CASSFNSGAYEQYF. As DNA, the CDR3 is TGTGCCAGCAGCTTCAACAGTGGGGCCTACGAGCAGTACTTC.

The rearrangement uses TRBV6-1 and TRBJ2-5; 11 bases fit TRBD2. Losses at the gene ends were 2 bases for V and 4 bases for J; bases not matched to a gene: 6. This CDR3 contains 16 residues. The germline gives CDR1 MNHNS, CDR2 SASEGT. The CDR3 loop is CASSEKTSGNPETQYF. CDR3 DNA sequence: TGTGCCAGCAGTGAAAAGACTAGCGGGAACCCAGAGACCCAGTACTTC.

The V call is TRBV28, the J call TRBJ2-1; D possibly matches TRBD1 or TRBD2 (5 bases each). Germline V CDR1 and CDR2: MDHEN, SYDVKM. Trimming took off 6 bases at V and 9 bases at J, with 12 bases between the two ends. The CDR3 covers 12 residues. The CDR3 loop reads CASRSTGGEQFF. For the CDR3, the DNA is TGTGCCAGCAGGAGTACAGGAGGTGAGCAGTTCTTC.

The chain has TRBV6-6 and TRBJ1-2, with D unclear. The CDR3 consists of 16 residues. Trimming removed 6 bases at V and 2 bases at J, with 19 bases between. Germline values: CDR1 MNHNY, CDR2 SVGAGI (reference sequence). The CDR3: CASSPRAQRENYGYTF. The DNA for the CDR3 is TGTGCCAGCAGCCCTCGGGCACAACGCGAGAACTATGGCTACACCTTC.

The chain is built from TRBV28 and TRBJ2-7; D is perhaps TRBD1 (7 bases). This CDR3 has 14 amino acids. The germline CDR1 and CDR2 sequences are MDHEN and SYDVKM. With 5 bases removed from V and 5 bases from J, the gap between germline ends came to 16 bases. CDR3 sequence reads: CASSRRGDLDEQYF. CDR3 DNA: TGTGCCAGCAGTCGCAGGGGGGATTTGGACGAGCAGTACTTC.

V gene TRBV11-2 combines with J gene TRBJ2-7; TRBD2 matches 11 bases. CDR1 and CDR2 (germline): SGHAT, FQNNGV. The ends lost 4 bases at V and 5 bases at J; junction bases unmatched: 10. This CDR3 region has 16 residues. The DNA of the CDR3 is TGTGCCAGCAGCTCAAATAGCGGGAGGGCAGCCGACGAGCAGTACTTC. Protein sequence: CASSSNSGRAADEQYF.

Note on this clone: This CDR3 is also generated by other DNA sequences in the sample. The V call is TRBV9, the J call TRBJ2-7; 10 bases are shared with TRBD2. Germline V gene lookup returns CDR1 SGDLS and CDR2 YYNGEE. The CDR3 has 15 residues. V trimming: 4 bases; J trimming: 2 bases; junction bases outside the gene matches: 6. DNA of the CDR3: TGTGCCAGCAGCCCTTGGACTAGCGGAACCTACGAGCAGTACTTC. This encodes CASSPWTSGTYEQYF.

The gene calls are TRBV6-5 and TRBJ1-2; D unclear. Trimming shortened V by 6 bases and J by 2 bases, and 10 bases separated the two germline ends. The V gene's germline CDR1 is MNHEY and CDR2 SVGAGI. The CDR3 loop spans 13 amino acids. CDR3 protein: CASRLQLNYGYTF. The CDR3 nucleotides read TGTGCCAGCAGATTACAGCTAAACTATGGCTACACCTTC.

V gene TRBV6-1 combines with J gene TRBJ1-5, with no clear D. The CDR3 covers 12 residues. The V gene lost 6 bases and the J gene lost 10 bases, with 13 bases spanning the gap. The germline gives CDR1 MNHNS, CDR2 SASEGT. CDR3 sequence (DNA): TGTGCCAGCAGCGCCATAGGCCCCCCCCAGCATTTT. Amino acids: CASSAIGPPQHF.

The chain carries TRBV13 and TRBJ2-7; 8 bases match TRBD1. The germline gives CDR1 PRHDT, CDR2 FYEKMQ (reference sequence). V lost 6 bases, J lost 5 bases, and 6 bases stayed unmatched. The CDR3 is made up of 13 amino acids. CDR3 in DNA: TGTGCCAGCAGTCGGACAGGGAACAACGAGCAGTACTTC. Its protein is CASSRTGNNEQYF.

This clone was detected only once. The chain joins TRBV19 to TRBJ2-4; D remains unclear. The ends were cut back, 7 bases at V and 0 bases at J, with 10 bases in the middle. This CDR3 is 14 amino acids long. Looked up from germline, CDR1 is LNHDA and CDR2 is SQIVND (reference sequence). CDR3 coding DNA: TGTGCCAGTACCGGCAGACTAGCCAAAAACATTCAGTACTTC. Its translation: CASTGRLAKNIQYF. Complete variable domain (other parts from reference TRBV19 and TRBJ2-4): DGGITQSPKYLFRKEGQNVTLSCEQNLNHDAMYWYRQDPGQGLRLIYYSQIVNDFQKGDIAEGYSVSREKKESFPLTVTSAQKNPTAFYLCASTGRLAKNIQYFGAGTRLSVL.

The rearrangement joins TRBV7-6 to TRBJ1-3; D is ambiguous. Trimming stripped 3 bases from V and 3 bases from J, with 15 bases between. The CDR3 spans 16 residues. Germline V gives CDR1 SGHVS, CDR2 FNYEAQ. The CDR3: CASSFETLGSGNTIYF. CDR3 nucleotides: TGTGCCAGCAGCTTCGAGACCCTGGGAAGTGGAAACACCATATATTTT.

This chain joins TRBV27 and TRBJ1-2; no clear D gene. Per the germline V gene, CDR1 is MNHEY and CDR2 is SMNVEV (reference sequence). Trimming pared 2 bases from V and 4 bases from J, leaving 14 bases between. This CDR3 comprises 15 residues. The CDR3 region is CASSLGPGGGYGYTF. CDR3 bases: TGTGCCAGCAGTTTAGGCCCCGGCGGAGGCTATGGCTACACCTTC.

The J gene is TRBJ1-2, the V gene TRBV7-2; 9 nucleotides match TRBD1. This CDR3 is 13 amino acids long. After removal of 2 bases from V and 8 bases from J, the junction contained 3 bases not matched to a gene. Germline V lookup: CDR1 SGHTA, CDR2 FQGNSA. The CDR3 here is CASSLWTGVGYTF. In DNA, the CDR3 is TGTGCCAGCAGCTTATGGACAGGGGTAGGCTACACCTTC.

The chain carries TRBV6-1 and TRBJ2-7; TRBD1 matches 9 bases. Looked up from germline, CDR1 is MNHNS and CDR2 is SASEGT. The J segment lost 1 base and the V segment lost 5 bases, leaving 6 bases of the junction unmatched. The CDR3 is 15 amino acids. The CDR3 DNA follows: TGTGCCAGCAGTAGTGGGACAGGGTTTTCCTACGAGCAGTACTTC. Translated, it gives CASSSGTGFSYEQYF.

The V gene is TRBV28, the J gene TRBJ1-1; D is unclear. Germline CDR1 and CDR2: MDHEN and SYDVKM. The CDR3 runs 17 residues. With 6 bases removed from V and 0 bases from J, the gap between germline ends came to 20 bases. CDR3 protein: CASSLYEGTLMNTEAFF. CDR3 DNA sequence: TGTGCCAGCAGCCTATACGAAGGTACTCTTATGAACACTGAAGCTTTCTTT.

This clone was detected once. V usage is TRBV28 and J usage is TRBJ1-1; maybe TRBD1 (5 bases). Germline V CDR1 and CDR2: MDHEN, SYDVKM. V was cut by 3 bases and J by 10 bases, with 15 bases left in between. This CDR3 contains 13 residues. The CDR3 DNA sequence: TGTGCCAGCAGTTTTGATCGGCGGGGGGTAGCTTTCTTT. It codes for CASSFDRRGVAFF.